One sample yielded the 3 T cell receptor beta chains listed below, sequenced in a study of T-cell reconstitution after alpha-beta-depleted transplantation in children. Unique molecular identifiers were incorporated into the prepared TCRbeta library. TCRdb redid the calling of the PCR reads with MiXCR, one entry per CDR3 protein. The sample yields around 530,000 distinct CDR3 sequences, 30% to 35% seen once. Sample: PBMCs from the stem cell graft donor, taken from the stem cell graft. Every receptor here comes from a human donor who donated a stem cell graft to a child with aplastic anemia.

This clonotype was recorded a few times. The chain recombines TRBV9 with TRBJ2-1, with D possibly matching TRBD1 (6 bases). The CDR3 length is 16 residues. Trimming took off 4 bases at V and 5 bases at J, with 19 bases between the two ends. Germline V gene data show CDR1 as SGDLS and CDR2 as YYNGEE. The CDR3 protein is CASSPLGGVPNNEQFF. The CDR3 region has the DNA TGTGCCAGCAGCCCCCTAGGGGGAGTGCCTAACAATGAGCAGTTCTTC.

This clonotype is a singleton in its sample. The chain recombines TRBV20-1 with TRBJ1-2, with unresolved D. Trimming cost V 5 bases and J 7 bases, with 8 bases left between them. Looked up from germline, CDR1 is DFQATT and CDR2 is SNEGSKA (reference sequence). The CDR3 consists of 10 residues. CDR3 nucleotides: TGCAGTGCTCAGTCGAGTGGCTACACCTTC. It yields the protein CSAQSSGYTF.

This rearrangement joins TRBV12-3 or TRBV12-4 to TRBJ1-2; 8 nucleotides agree with TRBD1. V lost 3 bases to trimming and J lost 0 bases; unmatched junction nucleotides: 12. CDR3 length: 18 amino acids. In DNA, the CDR3 is TGTGCCAGCAGTTTTGCGGCCGGACAGGGCCAAGCTAACTATGGCTACACCTTC. Encoded protein: CASSFAAGQGQANYGYTF.